This T cell receptor beta chain was sequenced during a study of blood T cells in healthy people across ages. Study-level background: Capturing about one barcoded beta molecule per two T cells was achieved by template switching. Study outcomes and limitations: Any changes in expanded clonotypes were possibly confounded, as donor CMV status remained unknown. Using unsorted PBMCs precluded a conclusive naive versus antigen-experienced comparison.

Alongside a J-beta primer mix, a sample-barcoded 5' primer served in a second PCR lasting roughly 7 to 12 cycles. TCRdb ran MiXCR on the 5' RACE reads and lists one entry per CDR3 protein. The sample holds over 1,500,000 distinct CDR3 sequences, roughly 52% seen once. In regard to this clonotype: Its antigen is unidentified.

Each donor supplied roughly 10 milliliters of peripheral blood. This TCR derives from a woman aged 40 to 50 in good health. Sequencing was performed on blood.

The CDR3 DNA sequence: TGTGCCAGCAGCTCGGCATCGGGTGAGCAGTTCTTC. It codes for CASSSASGEQFF. This chain joins TRBV5-6 and TRBJ2-1; D is ambiguous. Germline V CDR1 and CDR2: SGHDT, YYEEEE. The V end lost 3 bases, the J end lost 9 bases, and 10 bases lay between the germline ends. The CDR3 extends over 12 amino acids.